This T cell receptor (beta chain) was observed in a study of human T cells and chemical hapten exposure. Study-wide background: For sensitization, 2% DPC was applied to an approximately 2 cm by approximately 2 cm patch of upper inner arm skin. Doses of diphenylcyclopropenone went to the patients' scalps weekly throughout the roughly 24-week study.

Time point defined: patch test 2, 6 weeks after DPC sensitization. Treatment meaning: therapeutic diphenylcyclopropenone sensitization with weekly scalp DPC. Unfractionated whole blood was the source from which total RNA was extracted. The CDR3 extends over 15 amino acids. Between the trimmed V and J ends, which lost 0 bases and 4 bases, there was a span of 14 bases. Germline V gives CDR1 DFQATT, CDR2 SNEGSKA (reference sequence). What the library attached to individual cDNA molecules were unique molecular identifiers. TCRdb passed the RACE reads through MiXCR, listing each CDR3 protein once. The repertoire holds about 400,000 distinct CDR3 sequences, about 6% seen once, with less than 6.5% in the top ten.

The chain links TRBV20-1 to TRBJ2-3; the D is unclear. The sequence was collected from a young woman with alopecia areata. Some clones in this sample may be carry-over from other donors' samples. Sample: whole blood, taken in connection with sensitization to the hapten diphenylcyclopropenone (DPC). The CDR3 reads CSARDNDVSPDTQYF. Written as DNA, the CDR3 is TGCAGTGCTAGAGATAACGACGTTAGCCCAGATACGCAGTATTTT.